This paragraph reports one TCR beta chain. There is no known antigen for this receptor. Being one base from a much bigger clone, this may be a read error. The CDR3, from cysteine to phenylalanine, totals 14 residues. Kept here is only the CDR3 DNA, which spans 42 bases and is read in frame from base 1. The library was obtained by 5' RACE. The sample was run on an Illumina HiSeq 2500. A second PCR of roughly 6 to 11 cycles was run with a J-beta primer mix and a sample-barcoded 5' primer. Each TCR beta cDNA molecule received a unique molecular identifier from a template-switch 5' adaptor carrying 12 random nucleotides. Each sample yielded at least 3 million CDR3-containing paired-end reads. The Mint cDNA synthesis kit, primed by a TRBC-specific oligonucleotide, was used to synthesize first-strand cDNA from all RNA. Following uracil-DNA glycosylase treatment, a first 18-cycle PCR with universal primers M1SS and BC2_uni_R was performed on all cDNA. The original methods were these. Normalization of each sample was performed by random selection of 1 million high-quality reads, each carrying a distinct molecular identifier. Reads sharing molecular identifiers were discarded rather than binned into consensus sequences. MiTCR, run with a Q25 quality threshold and the strictest error-elimination algorithm, handled CDR3 identification, clonotype clustering and error correction. A nonparametric unseen species model with Euler transformation was used to estimate a lower bound on total TCR beta diversity. TCRdb cleaned the public reads at Q25 with fastp, built clones with MiXCR and kept in-frame beta chains. Under each unique CDR3 protein, matching rows form one entry showing the most common genes and DNA. The V and J calls were not made by the authors but by TCRdb's processing. This sample lists some 1.5 million distinct CDR3 sequences; 28% were detected once. The biggest ten clones account for 7% to 9% of the sample.

This specimen comes from a study of blood T cells in healthy people across ages (dated by TCRdb to 2015 to 2017). General notes on the study: In model experiments, roughly one uniquely barcoded TCR beta cDNA molecule per two T cells was captured by template switching. The study measured age-related changes in TCR beta repertoire diversity using deep sequencing normalized with unique cDNA molecular identifiers. The donors were split into four age groups: young (average around 15 years), middle-aged (roughly 39), aged (roughly 65) and long-lived (roughly 77). To avoid experimental bias, donors of different ages were distributed randomly across sequencing lanes. Using the same blood draw, the study looked at two additional independent replicas of 1 million unique cDNA reads for two donors, one aged 18 to 30 and the other aged 80 or older. Broader findings and caveats from the paper: The long-lived group showed more naive CD4+ T cells, fewer expanded clones and increased TCR diversity than the aged group, suggesting age selection. Estimates of total diversity based on one million sequenced T cells were considered lower bounds and underestimates. Because profiling used bulk unsorted PBMCs, naive and antigen-experienced compartments could not be compared conclusively. Observed TCR beta diversity correlated strongly with the percentage of naive T cells measured by flow cytometry. Observed TCR beta diversity per million T cells fell roughly linearly with age, and a significant reduction was already apparent by age approximately 40. Donor CMV infection status was unknown, potentially confounding age-related changes in expanded clonotypes.

Systemically healthy Caucasian individuals from Russia, 35 to 50 in total and aged about 6 to 95 years, were included as donors. Each donor gave about 11 milliliters of peripheral blood, drawn into EDTA-treated Vacutainer tubes. Ficoll-Paque density-gradient centrifugation was used to isolate PBMCs, with at least 7 million per sample. Trizol reagent was used to extract total RNA from the PBMCs, yielding at least 5.5 micrograms per sample. For every donor, an aliquot of PBMCs went through flow cytometry to measure the percentages of naive CD45RAhigh/CD27high T cells. Sample: blood. The sequence was collected from a woman in her thirties in good health. Here the chain combines TRBV12-3 or TRBV12-4 and TRBJ2-1; the D gene is perhaps TRBD2, from 7 matching bases. The CDR3 protein is CASSLAGGRNEQVF. The nucleotide sequence is TGTGCCAGCAGTTTAGCGGGGGGGCGCAATGAGCAGGTCTTC.